The rows below give T cell receptor beta chains drawn from one sample of a study of shared clonotypes between healthy human individuals. Libraries were prepared by immunoSEQ multiplex PCR; TCRdb keeps only in-frame clonotypes and omits some of them. The top ten hold 0.11% of the sample, which has roughly 590,000 clones, 95% to 96% seen once. Specimen: naive CD8+ T cells sorted from blood. These receptors originate from a woman in her twenties or thirties in good health. Both conserved end residues are part of each CDR3. D genes are given only for firm matches. Clone size is stated in some rows and not others, as once, few, many or a class when expanded.

size: NA; D: NA; J: TRBJ2-5; V: TRBV28; DNA: TGTGCCAGCGGGACCTGGACCCAGTACTTC; CDR3: CASGTWTQYF
size: once; D: NA; J: TRBJ2-2; V: TRBV7-9; DNA: TGTGCCAGCAGGATTAAGGGGACCGGGGAGCTGTTTTTT; CDR3: CASRIKGTGELFF
size: NA; D: NA; J: TRBJ2-7; V: TRBV6-1; DNA: TGTGCCAGCAGTGACAGGGTCTACGAGCAGTACTTC; CDR3: CASSDRVYEQYF
size: NA; D: NA; J: TRBJ2-7; V: TRBV19; DNA: TGTGCCAGTAGTATACGTAGTTCGGGCGAGCAGTACTTC; CDR3: CASSIRSSGEQYF
size: NA; D: NA; J: TRBJ1-2; V: TRBV29-1; DNA: TGCAGCGTTGGGACTGTGGGGGCCGGAAGCCCTAACTATGGCTACACCTTC; CDR3: CSVGTVGAGSPNYGYTF
size: NA; D: NA; J: TRBJ2-7; V: TRBV4-1; DNA: TGCGCCAGCAGCCCTATTTTACTGTCAACCTACGAGCAGTACTTC; CDR3: CASSPILLSTYEQYF
size: NA; D: NA; J: TRBJ2-7; V: TRBV28; DNA: TGTGCCAGCAGTTTTCCGGGGACAATCTACGAGCAGTACTTC; CDR3: CASSFPGTIYEQYF
size: once; D: NA; J: TRBJ1-1; V: TRBV5-5; DNA: TGTGCCAGCAGCTTGCTAAGAGGGACTGAAGCTTTCTTT; CDR3: CASSLLRGTEAFF
size: NA; D: TRBD2; J: TRBJ2-3; V: TRBV5-1; DNA: TGCGCCAGCAGCCTCTCTAGCGGGAGTACGACAGATACGCAGTATTTT; CDR3: CASSLSSGSTTDTQYF
size: NA; D: TRBD1; J: TRBJ2-7; V: TRBV6-4; DNA: TGTGCCAGCAGTGGAGACAGGGAGAAGGCCGAGCAGTACTTC; CDR3: CASSGDREKAEQYF
size: NA; D: TRBD2; J: TRBJ2-3; V: TRBV27; DNA: TGTGCCAGCCGGACTAGCGTTAGCACAGATACGCAGTATTTT; CDR3: CASRTSVSTDTQYF
size: once; D: TRBD2; J: TRBJ2-3; V: TRBV27; DNA: TGTGCCAGCAGCCCGACAGGGGTAGGGCTAGCGGGAGGTCGACATACGCAGTATTTT; CDR3: CASSPTGVGLAGGRHTQYF
size: NA; D: NA; J: TRBJ2-7; V: TRBV4-2; DNA: TGTGCCAGCAGCCAAGAAGGGGGGCCGCCCTACGAGCAGTACTTC; CDR3: CASSQEGGPPYEQYF
size: NA; D: TRBD1; J: TRBJ2-7; V: TRBV19; DNA: TGTGCCAGTAGTAACAGGGGCGAGCAGTACTTC; CDR3: CASSNRGEQYF
size: NA; D: NA; J: TRBJ2-7; V: TRBV29-1; DNA: TGCAGCGCGACCCGGGACACCACCTACGAGCAGTACTTC; CDR3: CSATRDTTYEQYF
size: NA; D: TRBD2; J: TRBJ2-3; V: TRBV9; DNA: TGTGCCAGCAGCGTAGAAGACTCCCGGGAGGAGTATTTT; CDR3: CASSVEDSREEYF
size: NA; D: NA; J: TRBJ2-7; V: TRBV9; DNA: TGTGCCAGCAGCGTAGAGAGTACCGGCGAGCAGTACTTC; CDR3: CASSVESTGEQYF
size: NA; D: NA; J: TRBJ1-2; V: TRBV2; DNA: TGTGCCAGCAGTGAAACTGTACACTATGGCTACACCTTC; CDR3: CASSETVHYGYTF
size: NA; D: TRBD2; J: TRBJ2-7; V: TRBV27; DNA: TGTGCCAGCAGTTTAGGTGTTGGACTAGCGGGATTCCACGAGCAGTACTTC; CDR3: CASSLGVGLAGFHEQYF
size: NA; D: NA; J: TRBJ2-7; V: TRBV4-1; DNA: TGCGCCAGCAGCCAAGTAGGGGGACGGGACGAGCAGTACTTC; CDR3: CASSQVGGRDEQYF
size: NA; D: NA; J: TRBJ1-3; V: TRBV29-1; DNA: TGCAGCGTTGATCAGGGTTCTGGAAACACCATATATTTT; CDR3: CSVDQGSGNTIYF
size: NA; D: NA; J: TRBJ2-1; V: TRBV6-5; DNA: TGTGCCAGCACCTCCCTCACAGGCTACAATGAGCAGTTCTTC; CDR3: CASTSLTGYNEQFF
size: once; D: NA; J: TRBJ2-7; V: TRBV13; DNA: TGTGCCAGCAGTTTCCGGGACACCAACTACGAGCAGTACTTC; CDR3: CASSFRDTNYEQYF
size: NA; D: TRBD1; J: TRBJ2-7; V: TRBV19; DNA: TGTGCCAGTAGAGGGACAGGGGGCTTGTACGAGCAGTACTTC; CDR3: CASRGTGGLYEQYF
size: NA; D: NA; J: TRBJ1-1; V: TRBV4-1; DNA: TGCGCCAGCAGCCAAGAGGGGACTGGCCTGGGGAACACTGAAGCTTTCTTT; CDR3: CASSQEGTGLGNTEAFF
size: NA; D: TRBD2; J: TRBJ2-1; V: TRBV28; DNA: TGTGCCAGCAGTAGCCCGCTAGCGGGAGTTCGGTACAATGAGCAGTTCTTC; CDR3: CASSSPLAGVRYNEQFF
size: NA; D: NA; J: TRBJ1-2; V: TRBV10-3; DNA: TGTGCCATCAGAAACGATGGATTGATAAACTATGGCTACACCTTC; CDR3: CAIRNDGLINYGYTF
size: NA; D: NA; J: TRBJ2-5; V: TRBV6-1; DNA: TGTGCCAGCAGTGCCGGGGGAACCCAGTACTTC; CDR3: CASSAGGTQYF
size: NA; D: NA; J: TRBJ2-7; V: TRBV6-1; DNA: TGTGCCAGCAGTGGTCGGGCAGTAGCCTACGAGCAGTACTTC; CDR3: CASSGRAVAYEQYF
size: NA; D: NA; J: TRBJ2-3; V: TRBV19; DNA: TGTGCCACGGAAGACTTAAGCCGCAGCACAGATACGCAGTATTTT; CDR3: CATEDLSRSTDTQYF
size: NA; D: TRBD1; J: TRBJ2-7; V: TRBV28; DNA: TGTGCCAGCAGCACCCAGGGGGCCTACGAGCAGTACTTC; CDR3: CASSTQGAYEQYF
size: NA; D: NA; J: TRBJ1-1; V: TRBV6-1; DNA: TGTGCCAGCAGTGAAGATAAGAACGGACCGTTCAACACTGAAGCTTTCTTT; CDR3: CASSEDKNGPFNTEAFF
size: NA; D: TRBD1; J: TRBJ1-2; V: TRBV19; DNA: TGTGCCAGTAGCCGAACCCGGGACAGGGGGCATTTGGACTATGGCTACACCTTC; CDR3: CASSRTRDRGHLDYGYTF
size: NA; D: NA; J: TRBJ1-4; V: TRBV9; DNA: TGTGCCAGCAGCGTAGGGAGGAATGAAAAACTGTTTTTT; CDR3: CASSVGRNEKLFF
size: once; D: NA; J: TRBJ1-3; V: TRBV2; DNA: TGTGCCAGCAGTGACAAGACAGCCTCTGGAAACACCATATATTTT; CDR3: CASSDKTASGNTIYF
size: NA; D: TRBD1; J: TRBJ2-5; V: TRBV5-6; DNA: TGTGCCAGCAGCACTCGGACAGGGGGCCGGGGGACCCAGTACTTC; CDR3: CASSTRTGGRGTQYF
size: once; D: TRBD1; J: TRBJ2-5; V: TRBV30; DNA: TGTGCCTGGAGTAGTGGGACAGGGATACAAGAGACCCAGTACTTC; CDR3: CAWSSGTGIQETQYF
size: NA; D: NA; J: TRBJ2-7; V: TRBV19; DNA: TGTGCCAGTAGTATAGACCATACCACCTACGAGCAGTACTTC; CDR3: CASSIDHTTYEQYF
size: NA; D: TRBD1; J: TRBJ1-4; V: TRBV7-6; DNA: TGTGCCAGCAGCGCGAGGACAGGGCGGAATGAAAAACTGTTTTTT; CDR3: CASSARTGRNEKLFF
size: NA; D: TRBD1; J: TRBJ2-2; V: TRBV11-2; DNA: TGTGCCAGCAGCTTAGGGAGACCGGACAGGCTAGACACCGGGGAGCTGTTTTTT; CDR3: CASSLGRPDRLDTGELFF
size: NA; D: NA; J: TRBJ2-7; V: TRBV9; DNA: TGTGCCAGCAGCGGACAAAGCTCCTACGAGCAGTACTTC; CDR3: CASSGQSSYEQYF
size: NA; D: NA; J: TRBJ2-7; V: TRBV6-5; DNA: TGTGCCAGCAGTTACTCGAATGGCGGTCTCTATCAGCAGTACTTC; CDR3: CASSYSNGGLYQQYF
size: NA; D: NA; J: TRBJ1-1; V: TRBV19; DNA: TGTGCCAGTAGTATCACGTCGTTTCCCGTTGAAGCTTTCTTT; CDR3: CASSITSFPVEAFF
size: NA; D: NA; J: TRBJ1-5; V: TRBV19; DNA: TGTGCCAGTAGTATGTATAGGGACAGCAATCAGCCCCAGCATTTT; CDR3: CASSMYRDSNQPQHF
size: NA; D: NA; J: TRBJ2-3; V: TRBV4-1; DNA: TGCGCCAGCAGCCAAAGACTGGCCTCCGGGGACATCAGGAATACGCAGTATTTT; CDR3: CASSQRLASGDIRNTQYF
size: NA; D: NA; J: TRBJ1-4; V: TRBV15; DNA: TGTGCCACTGATCACGGAGGGGGTGATGAAAAACTGTTTTTT; CDR3: CATDHGGGDEKLFF
size: once; D: NA; J: TRBJ2-2; V: TRBV9; DNA: TGTGCCAGCAGCCCTCGACCCCTCGGGACCGGGGAGCTGTTTTTT; CDR3: CASSPRPLGTGELFF
size: NA; D: NA; J: TRBJ1-5; V: TRBV13; DNA: TGTGCCAGCAGCTTAGCAGGGGATCAGCCCCAGCATTTT; CDR3: CASSLAGDQPQHF
size: NA; D: NA; J: TRBJ2-2; V: TRBV27; DNA: TGTGCCAGCAGTTTATACAGGAACACCGGGGAGCTGTTTTTT; CDR3: CASSLYRNTGELFF
size: once; D: NA; J: TRBJ2-6; V: TRBV28; DNA: TGTGCCAGCAGTTTTTCACAGATCTCTGGGGCCAACGTCCTGACTTTC; CDR3: CASSFSQISGANVLTF
size: NA; D: NA; J: TRBJ1-2; V: TRBV6-6; DNA: TGTGCCAGCAGCTTGACGCCTATACATGGCTACACCTTC; CDR3: CASSLTPIHGYTF
size: NA; D: TRBD2; J: TRBJ2-3; V: TRBV11-2; DNA: TGTGCCAGCAGCGCCTGGACTAGCGGGAAGCAGGATACGCAGTATTTT; CDR3: CASSAWTSGKQDTQYF
size: NA; D: TRBD1; J: TRBJ1-6; V: TRBV2; DNA: TGTGCCAGCAGTGAAGCTGAGGGGGCGAATTCACCCCTCCACTTT; CDR3: CASSEAEGANSPLHF
size: NA; D: NA; J: TRBJ2-7; V: TRBV28; DNA: TGTGCCAGCAGTCCTGCCGGGACAATCTACGAGCAGTACTTC; CDR3: CASSPAGTIYEQYF